The entry that follows covers one T cell receptor beta chain sequence. Its antigen is not identified. At one end the junction does not follow the germline gene, possibly because of a read error. The data are from a study of tumor-infiltrating lymphocytes in primary liver carcinoma. Study-level points and caveats: Compared with blood, tumor repertoires held significantly more in their top 250 clones.

With around 520 ng total RNA as template and a constant-region primer, TCR beta cDNA was made. A slightly modified ARM-PCR protocol with three nested multiplex PCR rounds produced these TCR beta libraries. Researchers ran the first two PCR rounds for about 11 cycles each with TRBV1-TRBV30 forward primers and a C-beta reverse primer. Each CDR3 protein is one row after TCRdb ran MiXCR on the multiplex PCR reads. The sample consists of 300,000 to 350,000 distinct CDR3 sequences, less than 70% of them appearing once. It was unsorted whole blood that yielded blood RNA, and germline DNA was also extracted. This CDR3 region has 16 residues. Germline V gives CDR1 SGHRS, CDR2 YFSETQ.

Specimen: peripheral blood. The sequence came from a man aged 40-49 years with primary liver carcinoma and hepatitis B virus infection. The genes are TRBV5-1 and TRBJ2-1; the D gene is possibly TRBD2 (6 bases). The CDR3 reads CASSLDVGGVYSEQFF. In DNA, the CDR3 is TGCGCCAGCAGCTTGGACGTAGGAGGGGTTTACAGTGAGCAGTTCTTC.